This T cell receptor beta chain is from a study of T-cell memory formation after mild COVID-19. General study findings and limits: A subset of responding clones appeared in pre-infection memory, suggesting cross-reactive memory joined. Clones that got smaller from day 15 to 85 had even CD4/CD8, while clones growing later tipped toward CD4+.

The CDR3 contains 14 residues. The ends were cut back, 7 bases at V and 8 bases at J, with 20 bases in the middle. Germline lookup yields CDR1 MNHNY and CDR2 SVGAGI (reference sequence). From the 5' RACE reads, TCRdb called clonotypes with MiXCR, one entry per CDR3 protein. The repertoire holds more than 150,000 distinct CDR3 sequences, with roughly 20% as singletons. In this sample, this clonotype turned up many times. Its antigen is currently unknown. This receptor was taken from a man aged 18 to 35 who had mild COVID-19 (a few samples of this study predate the infection). Cell type and time point are not known. The specimen was PBMCs or a T cell subset sorted from them (not recorded which). J is TRBJ1-2 and V is TRBV6-6; D is undetermined. CDR3 DNA sequence: TGTGCCAGCACCCCTAGGCCCGGAAGGAGCGGCTACACCTTC. Its translation: CASTPRPGRSGYTF.